Each of the 22 T cell receptor beta chains below was sequenced from the same sample in a study of molecular identifiers for immune sequencing clone quantification. TCRdb reprocessed the PCR reads with MiXCR, giving one entry per CDR3 protein. The table lists some 680,000 distinct CDR3 sequences, about 25% of them singletons. Sequencing was done on a sample of naive CD8+ T cells from blood, with Jurkat cell RNA spiked in. Subset: FACS-sorted CD8+CD4-CCR7+CD45RA+ naive T cells. All receptors derive from a human donor in good health. Some libraries in this study had Jurkat cell RNA spiked in.

This clonotype turned up a few times. This chain links TRBV9 with TRBJ2-3; 8 nucleotides align to TRBD1. The CDR3 runs 15 residues. Germline CDR1 is SGDLS and CDR2 is YYNGEE. V trimming: 6 bases; J trimming: 6 bases; junction bases outside the gene matches: 12. CDR3 sequence reads: CASTRTGFGPDTQYF. The DNA for the CDR3 is TGTGCCAGCACTAGGACAGGGTTCGGCCCGGATACGCAGTATTTT.

This clonotype has more than one count but fewer than ten. The chain employs TRBV2 and TRBJ2-3, with 8 nucleotides matching TRBD2. Trimming took 3 bases from V and 2 from J; bases not matched to a gene: 10. The length of the CDR3 is 17 residues. Germline CDR1 and CDR2: SNHLY and FYNNEI. This CDR3 reads CASSEGRLAPNTDTQYF. In DNA, the CDR3 is TGTGCCAGCAGTGAGGGGCGACTAGCGCCTAACACAGATACGCAGTATTTT.

At least ten counts were recorded for this clonotype. The chain couples TRBV29-1 to TRBJ2-7, with D maybe TRBD1 (5 bases). The CDR3 sequence is 15 residues long. V was shortened by 4 bases and J by 3 bases, with 19 bases between the two germline ends. CDR1 is SQVTM and CDR2 is ANQGSEA in the germline V gene. The CDR3: CSVVAAEDTIYEQYF. Written as DNA, the CDR3 is TGCAGCGTTGTTGCAGCCGAGGACACCATCTACGAGCAGTACTTC.

This clonotype was found many times. CDR3: CAWSAGKFSEQYF. The CDR3 bases are TGTGCCTGGAGTGCAGGGAAGTTCTCCGAGCAGTACTTC. The chain couples TRBV30 to TRBJ2-7; perhaps TRBD1 as D (5 bases). The CDR3 contains 13 residues. Trimming shortened V by 1 base and J by 6 bases, and 13 bases separated the two germline ends. Per the germline V gene, CDR1 is GTSNPN and CDR2 is SVGIG (reference sequence).

This clonotype was picked up many times. The rearrangement uses TRBV4-1 and TRBJ2-2, with 9 positions matching TRBD1. With 4 bases clipped from V and 2 bases from J, the junction kept 5 bases outside the gene matches. The germline gives CDR1 MGHRA, CDR2 YSYEKL. This CDR3 is 16 amino acids long. The CDR3 sequence is CASSPLGQGNTGELFF. The DNA for the CDR3 is TGCGCCAGCAGCCCCCTGGGACAGGGTAACACCGGGGAGCTGTTTTTT.

On this clonotype: This may be a read error, as it is one base from a much larger clone. This chain joins TRBV20-1 and TRBJ1-5; 7 bases fit TRBD1. The J call is doubtful: the DNA matches TRBJ2-3 better. Looked up from germline, CDR1 is DFQATT and CDR2 is SNEGSKA (reference sequence). The CDR3 is 15 residues long. CDR3 loop: CSARVLAGGNQPQYF. The CDR3, as DNA: TGCAGTGCTAGGGTCCTGGCAGGGGGAAATCAGCCCCAGTATTTT.

The V gene is TRBV7-9, the J gene TRBJ2-7, with 7 bases aligning to TRBD2. Germline loops: CDR1 SEHNR, CDR2 FQNEAQ (reference sequence). Germline trimming cut 4 bases from V and 3 bases from J; bases unmatched to any gene: 21. The CDR3 totals 19 residues. CDR3 amino acids: CASSSTSANPPILSYEQYF. For the CDR3, the DNA is TGTGCCAGCAGCTCTACTAGCGCCAATCCCCCAATCCTAAGCTACGAGCAGTACTTC.

This clonotype was observed at least ten times. The V and J genes are TRBV10-3 and TRBJ2-5; TRBD1 might be the D (6 bases). The germline V gene has CDR1 ENHRY and CDR2 SYGVKD. The CDR3 runs 14 residues. Trimming shortened V by 2 bases and J by 2 bases, and 9 bases separated the two germline ends. CDR3 loop: CAISEGQRQETQYF. CDR3 bases: TGTGCCATCAGTGAGGGACAGCGACAAGAGACCCAGTACTTC.

This clonotype was picked up many times. This chain's CDR3 is CASSGDGYNEQFF. CDR3 DNA: TGTGCCAGCTCCGGAGATGGGTACAATGAGCAGTTCTTC. V usage is TRBV9 and J usage is TRBJ2-1; no definite D call. V lost 7 bases and J 4 bases, leaving 12 bases between the germline ends. This CDR3 comprises 13 residues. Germline CDR1 is SGDLS and CDR2 is YYNGEE.

The chain has TRBV20-1 and TRBJ1-1; D gene uncertain. The CDR3 spans 14 residues. Germline loops: CDR1 DFQATT, CDR2 SNEGSKA (reference sequence). V was trimmed by 6 bases and J by 0 bases, leaving 14 bases between them. The CDR3, as DNA: TGCAGTGCCCGAGATCGGGTCCTGAACACTGAAGCTTTCTTT. It encodes CSARDRVLNTEAFF.

This clonotype came up a few times. This chain uses TRBV4-3 with TRBJ2-1, with D unresolved. Germline V gene sequence: CDR1 LGHNA, CDR2 YSLEER. CDR3 length equals 18 residues. V was clipped by 0 bases and J by 5 bases, with 20 bases between them. The CDR3 DNA reads as TGCGCCAGCAGCCAAGATGCCCCCTTTACTGCGGCCCACAATGAGCAGTTCTTC. Protein: CASSQDAPFTAAHNEQFF.

This clonotype was counted at least ten times. CDR3 coding DNA: TGTGCCACCAGTCCAGGGTACAATCAGCCCCAGCATTTT. Protein product: CATSPGYNQPQHF. The chain recombines TRBV24-1 with TRBJ1-5; a possible D gene is TRBD1 (5 bases). The ends were cut back, 6 bases at V and 3 bases at J, with 8 bases in the middle. Germline CDR1 reads KGHDR; CDR2 reads SFDVKD. The CDR3 extends over 13 amino acids.

The CDR3 reads CASRLVTGTKNIQYF. CDR3 sequence (DNA): TGTGCCAGCAGACTCGTGACAGGGACAAAAAACATTCAGTACTTC. The chain is built from TRBV28 and TRBJ2-4, with 7 bases that match TRBD1. The CDR3 extends over 15 amino acids. V trimming: 6 bases; J trimming: 4 bases; junction bases outside the gene matches: 9. Germline lookup yields CDR1 MDHEN and CDR2 SYDVKM. Complete variable domain (other parts from reference TRBV28 and TRBJ2-4): DVKVTQSSRYLVKRTGEKVFLECVQDMDHENMFWYRQDPGLGLRLIYFSYDVKMKEKGDIPEGYSVSREKKERFSLILESASTNQTSMYLCASRLVTGTKNIQYFGAGTRLSVL.

V usage is TRBV20-1 and J usage is TRBJ2-5, with TRBD2 matching 11 bases. Trimming at V came to 1 base and at J to 4 bases, leaving 5 bases not matched to a gene. CDR3 length: 15 residues. Germline V gives CDR1 DFQATT, CDR2 SNEGSKA (reference sequence). The CDR3 reads CSARVSGGARETQYF. The CDR3 nucleotides read TGCAGTGCTAGAGTTAGCGGGGGGGCCCGAGAGACCCAGTACTTC.

This clonotype turned up a few times. The genes are TRBV19 and TRBJ2-1; 10 bases are shared with TRBD2. The CDR3 covers 14 residues. Germline V CDR1 and CDR2: LNHDA, SQIVND (reference sequence). V lost 3 bases to trimming and J lost 6 bases; unmatched junction nucleotides: 2. CDR3 sequence: CASSMSGGANEQFF. In nucleotides, the CDR3 is TGTGCCAGTAGTATGAGCGGGGGGGCCAATGAGCAGTTCTTC.

In this sample, this clonotype turned up many times. V gene TRBV7-8 combines with J gene TRBJ2-5; D is unresolved. Trimming took 2 bases from V and 1 from J, leaving 8 bases between them. The CDR3 runs 14 residues. Germline CDR1 reads SGHVS; CDR2 reads FQNEAQ. CDR3 nucleotides: TGTGCCAGCAGCTTAAACTACAGCCAAGAGACCCAGTACTTC. Protein: CASSLNYSQETQYF.

This clonotype occurred many times. This chain connects TRBV7-3 to TRBJ2-5; a weak D match, TRBD2 (7 bases). The V end was cut by 5 bases, the J end by 2 bases, with 15 bases between. The CDR3 is 15 residues long. Germline CDR1 is SGHTA and CDR2 is FQGTGA. This CDR3 reads CASSPGLGGQETQYF. The CDR3 nucleotides are TGTGCCAGCAGCCCAGGACTAGGGGGACAAGAGACCCAGTACTTC.

In this sample, this clonotype turned up a few times. The V and J genes are TRBV4-1 and TRBJ1-6, with D perhaps matching TRBD1 (5 bases). The length of the CDR3 is 17 residues. Germline V gene data show CDR1 as MGHRA and CDR2 as YSYEKL. V dropped 0 bases and J dropped 7 bases, with 16 bases sitting between them. CDR3 in amino acids: CASSQEPTVFGNSPLHF. For the CDR3, the DNA is TGCGCCAGCAGCCAAGAACCGACAGTCTTTGGCAATTCACCCCTCCACTTT.

This clonotype occurred many times. The gene calls are TRBV7-9 and TRBJ2-6, with 8 bases aligning to TRBD1. J gave up 2 bases and V 5 bases, and 8 bases lay outside the gene matches. The germline CDR1 and CDR2 sequences are SEHNR and FQNEAQ (reference sequence). This CDR3 comprises 17 residues. CDR3 bases: TGTGCCAGCAGCCACCTGGGGACAGGTACTGGGGCCAACGTCCTGACTTTC. Its translation: CASSHLGTGTGANVLTF.

This clonotype was observed many times. This chain joins TRBV4-3 and TRBJ2-3; D is unclear. Germline CDR1 LGHNA, CDR2 YSLEER. The germline V and J ends were trimmed by 1 base and 4 bases, with 9 bases remaining between them. There are 14 residues in the CDR3. The DNA for the CDR3 is TGCGCCAGCAGCCAAGTAAGGGTTGCAGATACGCAGTATTTT. Translation gives CASSQVRVADTQYF.

This clonotype was counted many times. The rearrangement uses TRBV4-1 and TRBJ2-5; either TRBD1 or TRBD2 may fit D (6 bases each). Germline V gives CDR1 MGHRA, CDR2 YSYEKL. Trimming removed 1 base from V and 6 bases from J, with 9 bases in between. CDR3 length: 13 residues. The CDR3 here is CASSQGGGKTQYF. The CDR3 DNA reads as TGCGCCAGCAGCCAAGGAGGGGGGAAGACCCAGTACTTC.

This clonotype has ten or more counts. The CDR3 DNA reads TGTGCCAGCAGTTTATTGGCAGGCACCTACAGGGGGGAGCAGTACTTC. It codes for CASSLLAGTYRGEQYF. The rearrangement uses TRBV27 and TRBJ2-7; TRBD1 aligns across 8 bases. In germline, CDR1 is MNHEY, CDR2 SMNVEV (reference sequence). CDR3 length: 16 amino acids. The ends lost 1 base at V and 7 bases at J; junction bases unmatched: 12.